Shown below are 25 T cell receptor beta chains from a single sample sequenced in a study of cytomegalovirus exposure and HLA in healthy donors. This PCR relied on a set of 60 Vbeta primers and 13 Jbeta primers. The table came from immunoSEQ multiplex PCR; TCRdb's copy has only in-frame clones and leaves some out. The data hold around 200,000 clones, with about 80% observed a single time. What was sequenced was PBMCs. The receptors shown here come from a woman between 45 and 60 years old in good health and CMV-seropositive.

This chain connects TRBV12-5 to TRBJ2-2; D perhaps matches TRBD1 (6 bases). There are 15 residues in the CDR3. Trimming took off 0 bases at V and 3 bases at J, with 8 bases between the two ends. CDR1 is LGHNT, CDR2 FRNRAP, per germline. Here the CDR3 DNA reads TGTGCTAGTGGTTTGGTTCAGGGGTACACCGGGGAGCTGTTTTTT. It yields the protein CASGLVQGYTGELFF.

The CDR3 nucleotides are TGCGCCAGCAGCTGGGGACTAGCGGGGGGCTCCTACAATGAGCAGTTCTTC. Translated: CASSWGLAGGSYNEQFF. This chain connects TRBV5-1 to TRBJ2-1, with 15 bases lining up with TRBD2. The CDR3 runs 17 residues. Unmatched junction bases numbered 1, after V lost 3 bases and J lost 0 bases. From germline, CDR1 is SGHRS and CDR2 YFSETQ.

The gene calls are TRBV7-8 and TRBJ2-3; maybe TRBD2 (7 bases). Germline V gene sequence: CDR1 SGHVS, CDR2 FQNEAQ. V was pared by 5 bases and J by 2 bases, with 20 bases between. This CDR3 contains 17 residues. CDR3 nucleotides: TGTGCCAGCAGCCCGGGAAGGGGGGGGGCCTTCACAGATACGCAGTATTTT. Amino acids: CASSPGRGGAFTDTQYF.

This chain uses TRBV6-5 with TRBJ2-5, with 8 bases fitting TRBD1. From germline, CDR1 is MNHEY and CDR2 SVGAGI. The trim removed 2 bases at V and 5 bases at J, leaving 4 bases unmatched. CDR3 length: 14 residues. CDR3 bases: TGTGCCAGCAGTTACGCAGGACAGGGCGAGACCCAGTACTTC. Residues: CASSYAGQGETQYF.

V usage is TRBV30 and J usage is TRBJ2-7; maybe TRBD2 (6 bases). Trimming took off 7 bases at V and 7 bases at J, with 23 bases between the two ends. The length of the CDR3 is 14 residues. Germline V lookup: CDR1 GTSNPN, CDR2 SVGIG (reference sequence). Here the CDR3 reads CALAPRRVDGEQYF. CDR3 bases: TGTGCCTTGGCCCCGAGGAGGGTAGATGGGGAGCAGTACTTC.

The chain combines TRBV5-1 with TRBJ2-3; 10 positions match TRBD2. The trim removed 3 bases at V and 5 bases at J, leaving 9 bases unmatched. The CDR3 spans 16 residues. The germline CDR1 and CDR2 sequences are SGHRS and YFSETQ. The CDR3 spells CASSSSGGAERDTQYF. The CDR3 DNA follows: TGCGCCAGCAGCTCCAGCGGGGGGGCAGAAAGAGATACGCAGTATTTT.

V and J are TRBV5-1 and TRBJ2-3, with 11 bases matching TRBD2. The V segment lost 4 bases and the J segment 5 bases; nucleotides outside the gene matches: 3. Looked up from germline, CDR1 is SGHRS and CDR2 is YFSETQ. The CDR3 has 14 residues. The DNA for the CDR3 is TGCGCCAGCAGCAGTAGCGGGGGGGAAGATACGCAGTATTTT. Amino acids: CASSSSGGEDTQYF.

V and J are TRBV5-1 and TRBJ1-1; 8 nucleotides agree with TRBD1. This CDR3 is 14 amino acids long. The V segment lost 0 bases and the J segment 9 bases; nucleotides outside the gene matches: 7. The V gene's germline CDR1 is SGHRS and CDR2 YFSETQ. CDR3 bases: TGCGCCAGCAGCTTGGGACAGGGGCAGAAAAAAGCTTTCTTT. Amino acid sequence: CASSLGQGQKKAFF.

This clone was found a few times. The CDR3 coding sequence is TGTGCCAGCAGTTGGACAGTTATGAACACTGAAGCTTTCTTT. This gives the protein CASSWTVMNTEAFF. J is TRBJ1-1 and V is TRBV27; D perhaps matches TRBD1 (6 bases). The V gene lost 4 bases and the J gene lost 0 bases, with 9 bases spanning the gap. CDR1 and CDR2 (germline): MNHEY, SMNVEV (reference sequence). This CDR3 is 14 amino acids long.

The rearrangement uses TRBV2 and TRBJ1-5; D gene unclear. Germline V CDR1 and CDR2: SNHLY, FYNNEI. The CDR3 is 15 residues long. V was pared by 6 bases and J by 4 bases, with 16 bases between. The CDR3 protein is CASSSGNSRNQPQHF. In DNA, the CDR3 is TGTGCCAGCAGCTCCGGTAACAGTAGGAATCAGCCCCAGCATTTT. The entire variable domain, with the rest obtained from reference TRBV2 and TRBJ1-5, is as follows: EPEVTQTPSHQVTQMGQEVILRCVPISNHLYFYWYRQILGQKVEFLVSFYNNEISEKSEIFDDQFSVERPDGSNFTLKIRSTKLEDSAMYFCASSSGNSRNQPQHFGDGTRLSIL.

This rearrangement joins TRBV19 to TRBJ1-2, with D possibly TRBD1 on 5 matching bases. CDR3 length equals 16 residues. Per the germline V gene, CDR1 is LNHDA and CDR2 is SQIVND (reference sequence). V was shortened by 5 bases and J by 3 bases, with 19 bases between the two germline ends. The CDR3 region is CASSGQFRAGYYGYTF. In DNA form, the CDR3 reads TGTGCCAGTAGTGGACAATTTCGGGCAGGATACTATGGCTACACCTTC.

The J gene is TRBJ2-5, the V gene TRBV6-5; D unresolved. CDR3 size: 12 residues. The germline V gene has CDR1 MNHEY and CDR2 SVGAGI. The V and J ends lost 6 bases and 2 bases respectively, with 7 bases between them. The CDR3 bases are TGTGCCAGCAGCCGCGGACAAGAGACCCAGTACTTC. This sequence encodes CASSRGQETQYF.

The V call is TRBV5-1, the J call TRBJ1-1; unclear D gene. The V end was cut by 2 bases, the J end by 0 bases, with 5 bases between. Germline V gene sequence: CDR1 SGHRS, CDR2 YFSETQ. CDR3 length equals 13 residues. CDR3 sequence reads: CASSFSMNTEAFF. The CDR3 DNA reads TGCGCCAGCAGCTTTAGTATGAACACTGAAGCTTTCTTT.

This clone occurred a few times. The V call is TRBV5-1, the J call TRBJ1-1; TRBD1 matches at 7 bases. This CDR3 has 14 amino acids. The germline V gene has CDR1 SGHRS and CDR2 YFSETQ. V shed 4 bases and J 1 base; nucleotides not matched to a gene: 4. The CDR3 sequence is CASSARTGNTEAFF. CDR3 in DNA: TGCGCCAGCAGCGCCCGGACAGGGAACACTGAAGCTTTCTTT.

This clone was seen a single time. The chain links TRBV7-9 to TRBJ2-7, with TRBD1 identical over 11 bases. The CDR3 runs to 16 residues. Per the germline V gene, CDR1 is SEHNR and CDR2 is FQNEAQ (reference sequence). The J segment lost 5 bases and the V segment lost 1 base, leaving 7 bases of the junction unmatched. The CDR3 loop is CASSLEYGTGGDEQYF. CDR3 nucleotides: TGTGCCAGCAGCTTAGAATATGGGACAGGGGGGGACGAGCAGTACTTC.

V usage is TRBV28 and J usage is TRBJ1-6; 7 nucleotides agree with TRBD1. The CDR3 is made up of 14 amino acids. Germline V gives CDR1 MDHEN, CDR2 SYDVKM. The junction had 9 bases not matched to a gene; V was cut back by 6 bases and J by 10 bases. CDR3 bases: TGTGCCAGCAGGAATACAGGGGAGTTGTCACCCCTCCACTTT. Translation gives CASRNTGELSPLHF. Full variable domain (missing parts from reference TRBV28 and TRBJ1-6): DVKVTQSSRYLVKRTGEKVFLECVQDMDHENMFWYRQDPGLGLRLIYFSYDVKMKEKGDIPEGYSVSREKKERFSLILESASTNQTSMYLCASRNTGELSPLHFGNGTRLTVT.

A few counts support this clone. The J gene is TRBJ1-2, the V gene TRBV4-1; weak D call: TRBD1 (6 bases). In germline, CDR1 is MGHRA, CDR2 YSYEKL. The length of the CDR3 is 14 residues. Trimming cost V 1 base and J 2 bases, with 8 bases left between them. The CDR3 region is CASSQGTENYGYTF. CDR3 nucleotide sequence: TGCGCCAGCAGCCAAGGGACAGAAAACTATGGCTACACCTTC.

The CDR3 DNA is TGTGCCACCAGCAGAGATAAACAGAATAATTCACCCCTCCACTTT. Protein sequence: CATSRDKQNNSPLHF. The chain links TRBV15 to TRBJ1-6; D is uncertain. This CDR3 has 15 residues. CDR1 and CDR2 (germline): LNHNV, YYDKDF (reference sequence). Trimming took 0 bases from V and 5 from J, leaving 8 bases between them.

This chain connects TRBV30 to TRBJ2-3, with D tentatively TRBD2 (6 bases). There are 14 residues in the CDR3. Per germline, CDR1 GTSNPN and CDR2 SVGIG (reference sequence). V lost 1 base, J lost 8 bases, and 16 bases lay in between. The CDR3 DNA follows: TGTGCCTGGAGTGCGACTAGGTACTTGGGTACGCAGTATTTT. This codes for CAWSATRYLGTQYF. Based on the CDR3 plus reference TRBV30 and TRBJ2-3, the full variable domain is SQTIHQWPATLVQPVGSPLSLECTVEGTSNPNLYWYRQAAGRGLQLLFYSVGIGQISSEVPQNLSASRPQDRQFILSSKKLLLSDSGFYLCAWSATRYLGTQYFGPGTRLTVL.

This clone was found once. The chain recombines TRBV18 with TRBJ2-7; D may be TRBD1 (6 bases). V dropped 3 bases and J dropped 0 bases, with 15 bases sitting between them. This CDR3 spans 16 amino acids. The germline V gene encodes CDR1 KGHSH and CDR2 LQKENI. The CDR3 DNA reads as TGTGCCAGCTCACCGACCGGGACGGACAGCTCCTACGAGCAGTACTTC. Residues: CASSPTGTDSSYEQYF.

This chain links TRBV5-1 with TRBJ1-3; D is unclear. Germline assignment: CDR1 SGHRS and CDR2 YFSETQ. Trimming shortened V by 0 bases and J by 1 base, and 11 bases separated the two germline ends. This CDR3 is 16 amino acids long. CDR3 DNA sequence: TGCGCCAGCAGCTTGGATACCTGGAGGTCTGGAAACACCATATATTTT. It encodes CASSLDTWRSGNTIYF.

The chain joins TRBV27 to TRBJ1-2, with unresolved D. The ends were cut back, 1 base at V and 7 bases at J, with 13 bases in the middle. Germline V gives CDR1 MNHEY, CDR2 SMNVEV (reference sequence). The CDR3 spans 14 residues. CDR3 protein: CASSLFGQVIGYTF. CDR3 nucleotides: TGTGCCAGCAGTTTATTCGGTCAGGTGATTGGCTACACCTTC.

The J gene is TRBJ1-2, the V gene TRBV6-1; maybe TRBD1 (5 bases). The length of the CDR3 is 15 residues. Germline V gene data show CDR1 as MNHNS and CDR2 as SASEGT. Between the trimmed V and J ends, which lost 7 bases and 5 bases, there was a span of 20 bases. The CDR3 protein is CASILSGTDDYGYTF. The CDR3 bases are TGTGCCAGCATTTTATCTGGGACTGATGATTATGGCTACACCTTC.

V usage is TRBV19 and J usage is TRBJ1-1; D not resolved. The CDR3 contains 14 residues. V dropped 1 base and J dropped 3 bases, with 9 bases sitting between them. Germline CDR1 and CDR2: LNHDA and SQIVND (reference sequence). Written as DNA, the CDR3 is TGTGCCAGTAGTATAGCGGAGAGAGACACTGAAGCTTTCTTT. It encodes CASSIAERDTEAFF. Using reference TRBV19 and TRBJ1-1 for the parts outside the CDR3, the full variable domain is DGGITQSPKYLFRKEGQNVTLSCEQNLNHDAMYWYRQDPGQGLRLIYYSQIVNDFQKGDIAEGYSVSREKKESFPLTVTSAQKNPTAFYLCASSIAERDTEAFFGQGTRLTVV.

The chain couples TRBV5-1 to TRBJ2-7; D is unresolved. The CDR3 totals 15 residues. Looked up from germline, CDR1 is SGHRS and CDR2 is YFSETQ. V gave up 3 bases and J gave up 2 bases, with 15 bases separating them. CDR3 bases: TGCGCCAGCAGCTACTCTCCGACGGAGCCCTACGAGCAGTACTTC. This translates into CASSYSPTEPYEQYF.